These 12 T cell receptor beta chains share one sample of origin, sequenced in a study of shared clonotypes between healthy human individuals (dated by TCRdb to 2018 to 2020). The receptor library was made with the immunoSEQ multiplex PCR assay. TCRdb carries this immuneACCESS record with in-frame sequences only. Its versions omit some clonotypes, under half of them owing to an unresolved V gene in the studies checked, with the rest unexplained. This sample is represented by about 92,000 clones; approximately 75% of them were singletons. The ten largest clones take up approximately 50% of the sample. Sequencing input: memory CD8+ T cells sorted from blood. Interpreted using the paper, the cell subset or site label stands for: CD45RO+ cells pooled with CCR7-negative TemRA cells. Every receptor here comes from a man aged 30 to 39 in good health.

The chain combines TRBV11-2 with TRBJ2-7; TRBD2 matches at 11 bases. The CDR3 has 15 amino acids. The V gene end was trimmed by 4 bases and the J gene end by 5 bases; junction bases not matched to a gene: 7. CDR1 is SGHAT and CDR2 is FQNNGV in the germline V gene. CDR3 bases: TGTGCCAGCAGCTCCGACCTAGCGGGAGGCGACGAGCAGTACTTC. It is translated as CASSSDLAGGDEQYF.

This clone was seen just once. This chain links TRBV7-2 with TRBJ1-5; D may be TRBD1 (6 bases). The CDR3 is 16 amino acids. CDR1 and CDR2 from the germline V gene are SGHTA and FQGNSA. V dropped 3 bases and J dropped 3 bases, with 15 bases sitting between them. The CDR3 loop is CASSFLGQGLNQPQHF. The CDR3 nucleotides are TGTGCCAGCAGCTTTCTAGGGCAGGGGCTCAATCAGCCCCAGCATTTT.

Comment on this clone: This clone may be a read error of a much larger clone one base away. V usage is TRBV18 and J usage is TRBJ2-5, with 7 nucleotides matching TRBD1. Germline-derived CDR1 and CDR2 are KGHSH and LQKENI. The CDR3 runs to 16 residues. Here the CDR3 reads CASPPPATGDQETQYF. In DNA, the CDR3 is TGTGCCAGCCCACCACCGGCAACAGGGGATCAAGAGACCCAGTACTTC.

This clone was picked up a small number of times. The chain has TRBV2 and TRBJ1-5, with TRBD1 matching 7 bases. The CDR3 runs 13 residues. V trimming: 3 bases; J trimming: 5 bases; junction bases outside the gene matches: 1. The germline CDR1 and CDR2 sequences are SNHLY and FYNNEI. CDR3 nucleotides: TGTGCCAGCAGTGATCAGGGGGATCAGCCCCAGCATTTT. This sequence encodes CASSDQGDQPQHF.

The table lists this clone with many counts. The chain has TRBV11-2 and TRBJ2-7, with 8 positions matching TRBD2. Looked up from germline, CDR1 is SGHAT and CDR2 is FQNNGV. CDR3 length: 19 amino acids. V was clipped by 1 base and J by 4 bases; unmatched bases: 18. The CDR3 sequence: CASSLGPSAGGPRLYEQYF. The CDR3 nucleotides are TGTGCCAGCAGCTTAGGGCCTTCTGCGGGAGGCCCCCGGTTATACGAGCAGTACTTC.

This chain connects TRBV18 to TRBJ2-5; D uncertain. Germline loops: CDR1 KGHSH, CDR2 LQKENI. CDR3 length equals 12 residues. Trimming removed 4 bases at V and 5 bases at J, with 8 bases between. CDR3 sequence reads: CASSQGRETQYF. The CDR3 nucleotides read TGTGCCAGCTCACAAGGCAGGGAGACCCAGTACTTC.

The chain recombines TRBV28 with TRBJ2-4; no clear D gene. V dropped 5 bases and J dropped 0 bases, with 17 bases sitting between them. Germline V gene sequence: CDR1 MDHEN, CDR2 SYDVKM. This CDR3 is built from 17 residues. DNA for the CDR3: TGTGCCAGCAGTCCCTCGTCGGGCGACCCAGCCAAAAACATTCAGTACTTC. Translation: CASSPSSGDPAKNIQYF.

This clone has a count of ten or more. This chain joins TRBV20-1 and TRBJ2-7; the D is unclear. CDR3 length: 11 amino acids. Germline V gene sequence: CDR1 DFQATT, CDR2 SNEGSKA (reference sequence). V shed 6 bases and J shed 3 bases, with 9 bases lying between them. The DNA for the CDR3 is TGCAGTGCCAACGCTAACTACGAGCAGTACTTC. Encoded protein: CSANANYEQYF.

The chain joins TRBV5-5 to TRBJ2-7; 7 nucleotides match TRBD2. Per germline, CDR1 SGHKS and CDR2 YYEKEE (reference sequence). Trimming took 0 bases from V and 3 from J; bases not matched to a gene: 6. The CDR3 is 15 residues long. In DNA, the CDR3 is TGTGCCAGCAGCTTGGCCGGGGCGGGAGACTACGAGCAGTACTTC. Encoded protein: CASSLAGAGDYEQYF. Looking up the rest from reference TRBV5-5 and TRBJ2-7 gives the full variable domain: DAGVTQSPTHLIKTRGQQVTLRCSPISGHKSVSWYQQVLGQGPQFIFQYYEKEERGRGNFPDRFSARQFPNYSSELNVNALLLGDSALYLCASSLAGAGDYEQYFGPGTRLTVT.

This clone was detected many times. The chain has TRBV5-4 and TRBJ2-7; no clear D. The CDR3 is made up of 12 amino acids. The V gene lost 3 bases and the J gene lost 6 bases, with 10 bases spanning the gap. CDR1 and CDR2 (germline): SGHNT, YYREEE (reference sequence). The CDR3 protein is CASSSEQVEQYF. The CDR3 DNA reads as TGTGCCAGCAGCTCGGAGCAAGTCGAGCAGTACTTC.

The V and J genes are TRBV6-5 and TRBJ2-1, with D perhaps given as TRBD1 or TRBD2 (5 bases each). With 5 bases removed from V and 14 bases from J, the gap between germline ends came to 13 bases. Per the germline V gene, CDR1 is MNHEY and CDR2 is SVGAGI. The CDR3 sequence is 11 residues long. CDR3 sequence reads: CASSRGPSEFF. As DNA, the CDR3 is TGTGCCAGCAGTAGGGGACCCTCGGAGTTCTTC.

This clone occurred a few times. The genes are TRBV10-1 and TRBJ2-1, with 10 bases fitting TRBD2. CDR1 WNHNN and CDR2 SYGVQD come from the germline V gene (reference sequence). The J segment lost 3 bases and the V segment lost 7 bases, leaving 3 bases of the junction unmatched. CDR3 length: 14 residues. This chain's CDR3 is CASMASGSYNEQFF. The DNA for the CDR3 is TGCGCCAGCATGGCTAGCGGGAGCTACAATGAGCAGTTCTTC.